This TCR beta chain comes out of a study of blood T cell repertoires in COVID-19. In the original processing: Amplified reference gene primers provided the basis for estimating nucleated cell counts. The repertoire was sequenced with immunoSEQ multiplex PCR; TCRdb's copy has only in-frame clones and lacks some. V and J calls and clone size are copied from that table; D and trimming were computed from the DNA. The sample lists roughly 430,000 clones, 88% seen once, with about 2.1% in the top ten. This study enrolled people aged roughly 18 to 89 from about two dozen US geographic areas. The CDR3 sequence is 16 residues long. The germline CDR1 and CDR2 sequences are LNHDA and SQIVND (reference sequence). Unmatched junction bases numbered 13, after V lost 5 bases and J lost 6 bases.

The chain couples TRBV19 to TRBJ1-5; 7 bases agree with TRBD1. The specimen sequenced was PBMCs or T cells enriched from blood (not recorded which). The sequence was obtained from a woman aged 40 to 50 with acute COVID-19. In nucleotides, the CDR3 is TGTGCCAGTAGTCCCGTAGGGGGACAGTATTTTCAGCCCCAGCATTTT. This sequence encodes CASSPVGGQYFQPQHF.